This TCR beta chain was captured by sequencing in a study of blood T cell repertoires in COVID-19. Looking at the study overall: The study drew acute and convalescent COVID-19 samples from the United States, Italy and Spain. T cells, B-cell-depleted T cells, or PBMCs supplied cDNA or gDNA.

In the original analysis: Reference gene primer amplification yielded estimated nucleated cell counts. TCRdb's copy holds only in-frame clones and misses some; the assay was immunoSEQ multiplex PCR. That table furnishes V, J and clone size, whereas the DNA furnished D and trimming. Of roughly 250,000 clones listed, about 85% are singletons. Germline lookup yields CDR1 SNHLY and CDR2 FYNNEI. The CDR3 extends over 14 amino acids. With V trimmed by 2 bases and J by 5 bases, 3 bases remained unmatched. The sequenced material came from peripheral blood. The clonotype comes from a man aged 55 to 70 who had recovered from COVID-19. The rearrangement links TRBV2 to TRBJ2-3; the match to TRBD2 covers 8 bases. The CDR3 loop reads CASSEPRGGDTQYF. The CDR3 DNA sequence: TGTGCCAGCAGTGAACCCCGGGGGGGAGATACGCAGTATTTT.